This paragraph covers one TCR beta chain sequence. Original methodology: Reference gene primer amplification gave nucleated cell count estimates. Profiled with immunoSEQ multiplex PCR; TCRdb holds only in-frame clones, not every one. The V and J calls and the clone size are those of that table, but D and trimming were determined from the DNA. The sample has tens of thousands of clones, approximately 80% seen once. The CDR3 runs to 13 residues. Germline CDR1 is SQVTM and CDR2 is ANQGSEA. Trimming shortened V by 5 bases and J by 6 bases, and 13 bases separated the two germline ends. The sample is drawn from a study of blood T cell repertoires in COVID-19. Background on the study: Samples taken during acute and convalescent COVID-19 were collected in the United States, Italy and Spain.

The sequence was collected from an elderly woman with acute or convalescent COVID-19. Sequencing input: peripheral blood. The chain employs TRBV29-1 and TRBJ1-4; possible D gene TRBD1, 5 bases. The CDR3 is CSVRRAGDEKLFF. CDR3 coding DNA: TGCAGCGTTCGCCGCGCGGGGGATGAAAAACTGTTTTTT.